The clone carrying this T cell receptor (beta chain) was recorded only once. This sample stems from a study of T cell changes during pregnancy in multiple sclerosis. Assay used: immunoSEQ multiplex PCR; TCRdb lists only in-frame clones, some missing. This sample has tens of thousands of clones; 85% to 95% occur once, and the top ten carry 1.5% to 2%. The CDR3 is 20 amino acids. Germline values: CDR1 SGHKS, CDR2 YYEKEE (reference sequence). The ends lost 5 bases at V and 0 bases at J; junction bases unmatched: 12. This receptor was identified in a female donor in good health, enrolled as a control in a pregnancy study. This rearrangement joins TRBV5-5 to TRBJ2-6, with 12 bases fitting TRBD1. The input for sequencing was peripheral blood, taken in the first trimester of pregnancy. CDR3 coding DNA: TGTGCCAGCAGGGGACAGGGGGCTACTTTCCAATACTCTGGGGCCAACGTCCTGACTTTC. Translation gives CASRGQGATFQYSGANVLTF.